The 21 T cell receptor beta chains in this list originate from one sample, sequenced in a study of long-term antiretroviral therapy in people with HIV. Survey level was the resolution at which the v3.0 immunoSEQ assay ran. Generated by immunoSEQ multiplex PCR, the TCRdb table keeps only in-frame clones and is missing some. The sample contains about 32,000 clones, around 97% of which appear only once. The sequencing used unsorted PBMCs, collected 7.6 years after starting antiretroviral therapy. These receptors came from a man in his thirties or forties with HIV.

The chain joins TRBV7-2 to TRBJ2-5, with D maybe TRBD1 (5 bases). There are 13 residues in the CDR3. Trimming removed 2 bases at V and 4 bases at J, with 8 bases between. CDR1 is SGHTA and CDR2 is FQGNSA in the germline V gene. The CDR3 loop reads CASSLRQRETQYF. The CDR3 bases are TGTGCCAGCAGCTTACGACAGAGAGAGACCCAGTACTTC. Based on the CDR3 plus reference TRBV7-2 and TRBJ2-5, the full variable domain is GAGVSQSPSNKVTEKGKDVELRCDPISGHTALYWYRQSLGQGLEFLIYFQGNSAPDKSGLPSDRFSAERTGGSVSTLTIQRTQQEDSAVYLCASSLRQRETQYFGPGTRLLVL.

The chain recombines TRBV19 with TRBJ1-5; no clear D gene. The germline V gene encodes CDR1 LNHDA and CDR2 SQIVND (reference sequence). The CDR3 runs 14 residues. Trimming took 3 bases from V and 4 from J, leaving 10 bases between them. The CDR3 nucleotides read TGTGCCAGTAGTATTGTCACGGGAAATCAGCCCCAGCATTTT. As protein: CASSIVTGNQPQHF.

The chain uses TRBV4-3 and TRBJ1-3; D gene ambiguous. Germline loops: CDR1 LGHNA, CDR2 YSLEER. V was cut by 8 bases and J by 4 bases, with 6 bases left in between. The CDR3 loop spans 11 amino acids. The CDR3, as DNA: TGCGCCAGCGGGAGGGGAAACACCATATATTTT. Protein: CASGRGNTIYF.

The chain employs TRBV7-8 and TRBJ1-2; 7 positions agree with TRBD1. Germline CDR1 and CDR2: SGHVS and FQNEAQ. V shed 3 bases and J 6 bases; nucleotides not matched to a gene: 1. This CDR3 contains 12 residues. The CDR3 coding sequence is TGTGCCAGCAGCTTGCAGGGGGATGGCTACACCTTC. This sequence encodes CASSLQGDGYTF.

V usage is TRBV4-2 and J usage is TRBJ2-6, with D tentatively TRBD1 (5 bases). The CDR3 is 20 residues long. The germline V and J ends were trimmed by 5 bases and 2 bases, with 25 bases remaining between them. Germline CDR1 reads LGHNA; CDR2 reads YNFKEQ. The DNA for the CDR3 is TGTGCCAGCAGCACTACAAGAGGAGCATACAGGACGGCTGGGGCCAACGTCCTGACTTTC. Translating it yields CASSTTRGAYRTAGANVLTF.

The V gene is TRBV5-3, the J gene TRBJ1-6; TRBD1 is a possible D gene (6 bases). TRBV5-3 is recorded as an ORF, its role being uncertain. Trimming left V 3 bases short and J 1 base short, with 14 bases between. This CDR3 is 17 amino acids long. The CDR3, as DNA: TGTGCCAGAAGCTATGCAGGGGTTAGGTCCTATAATTCACCCCTCCACTTT. This translates into CARSYAGVRSYNSPLHF.

The chain joins TRBV7-7 to TRBJ2-1; 8 bases map to TRBD1. This CDR3 is 15 amino acids long. CDR1 is SSHAT, CDR2 FNYEAQ, per germline (reference sequence). The CDR3 protein is CASGEGQVGWNEQFF. CDR3 coding DNA: TGTGCTAGCGGCGAGGGACAGGTGGGGTGGAATGAGCAGTTCTTC.

The chain is built from TRBV4-3 and TRBJ2-7, with D uncertain. With 0 bases removed from V and 1 base from J, the gap between germline ends came to 10 bases. The CDR3 consists of 15 residues. Germline loops: CDR1 LGHNA, CDR2 YSLEER. The DNA of the CDR3 is TGCGCCAGCAGCCAAGAAGTCCTAGGATCCTACGAGCAGTACTTC. It is translated as CASSQEVLGSYEQYF.

This chain uses TRBV29-1 with TRBJ2-1; no reliable D call. V gave up 5 bases and J gave up 0 bases, with 17 bases separating them. Germline values: CDR1 SQVTM, CDR2 ANQGSEA. The CDR3 covers 16 residues. The CDR3 spells CSVYVGLSSSYNEQFF. Here the CDR3 DNA reads TGCAGCGTTTACGTAGGGCTTTCCAGCTCCTACAATGAGCAGTTCTTC.

V gene TRBV15 combines with J gene TRBJ1-4; D is unclear. V was cut by 0 bases and J by 4 bases, with 6 bases left in between. The CDR3 is 14 residues long. Germline assignment: CDR1 LNHNV and CDR2 YYDKDF (reference sequence). The DNA of the CDR3 is TGTGCCACCAGCAGAGATCAAGTTAATGAAAAACTGTTTTTT. Translation: CATSRDQVNEKLFF.

The CDR3 here is CSVRDSYEQYF. The DNA of the CDR3 is TGCAGCGTACGGGACAGCTACGAGCAGTACTTC. The chain links TRBV29-1 to TRBJ2-7; TRBD1 matches at 7 bases. The trim removed 6 bases at V and 3 bases at J, leaving 2 bases unmatched. Germline lookup yields CDR1 SQVTM and CDR2 ANQGSEA. CDR3 length: 11 residues.

The chain uses TRBV7-2 and TRBJ2-1; weak D call: TRBD2 (5 bases). Deletions cut 5 bases from V and 7 bases from J, with 15 bases between. Per the germline V gene, CDR1 is SGHTA and CDR2 is FQGNSA. The CDR3 is made up of 14 amino acids. The CDR3 loop reads CASSAGVGKNEQFF. CDR3 DNA sequence: TGTGCCAGCAGCGCCGGGGTAGGGAAAAATGAGCAGTTCTTC.

V usage is TRBV7-9 and J usage is TRBJ1-2; perhaps TRBD1 as D (5 bases). The CDR3 runs to 15 residues. Germline CDR1 and CDR2: SEHNR and FQNEAQ (reference sequence). V lost 5 bases and J lost 4, with 17 bases in between. The chain's CDR3 is CASSPREGVSYGYTF. CDR3 coding DNA: TGTGCCAGCAGCCCGCGGGAAGGGGTCTCCTATGGCTACACCTTC.

The rearrangement uses TRBV4-1 and TRBJ1-5; tentative D call: TRBD1 (5 bases). Germline-derived CDR1 and CDR2 are MGHRA and YSYEKL. This CDR3 spans 16 amino acids. V was clipped by 0 bases and J by 3 bases, with 12 bases between them. CDR3 DNA: TGCGCCAGCAGCCAAGATTCGACAGCATACAATCAGCCCCAGCATTTT. Translating gives CASSQDSTAYNQPQHF.

The V gene is TRBV7-6, the J gene TRBJ2-3; no firm D call. The V gene's germline CDR1 is SGHVS and CDR2 FNYEAQ. CDR3 length equals 14 residues. With 3 bases removed from V and 5 bases from J, the gap between germline ends came to 12 bases. The CDR3 DNA reads TGTGCCAGCAGCTTTCAAGGCCCACAAGATACGCAGTATTTT. Its translation is CASSFQGPQDTQYF.

DNA of the CDR3: TGTGCCAGCAGTGATACCTACGAGCAGTACTTC. It translates to CASSDTYEQYF. The J gene is TRBJ2-5, the V gene TRBV25-1; D not certain. The J call may be incorrect, as the DNA end agrees better with TRBJ2-7. There are 11 residues in the CDR3. CDR1 and CDR2 from the germline V gene are MGHDK and SYGVNS.

The chain uses TRBV25-1 and TRBJ1-1; D ambiguous. This CDR3 contains 15 residues. In germline, CDR1 is MGHDK, CDR2 SYGVNS. V was trimmed by 5 bases and J by 0 bases, leaving 13 bases between them. The DNA for the CDR3 is TGTGCCAGCAGTTACTCCTCGTCATTGAACACTGAAGCTTTCTTT. Residues: CASSYSSSLNTEAFF.

The chain employs TRBV6-1 and TRBJ2-7; D is tentatively TRBD1 or TRBD2 (6 bases each). CDR3 length: 15 amino acids. Trimming left V 8 bases short and J 3 bases short, with 20 bases between. Germline-derived CDR1 and CDR2 are MNHNS and SASEGT. The CDR3 nucleotides read TGTGCCAGCTGCAACTCCGGGGGCTCAATCTACGAGCAGTACTTC. Residues: CASCNSGGSIYEQYF.

This sequence joins TRBV4-3 and TRBJ1-5; D is possibly TRBD1 (5 bases). The V gene lost 0 bases and the J gene lost 5 bases, with 14 bases spanning the gap. This CDR3 comprises 16 residues. Germline assignment: CDR1 LGHNA and CDR2 YSLEER. The CDR3 loop is CASSQEVWGGDQPQHF. The CDR3 DNA follows: TGCGCCAGCAGCCAAGAAGTGTGGGGCGGTGATCAGCCCCAGCATTTT.

V is TRBV7-9 and J is TRBJ2-7, with 14 positions matching TRBD2. This CDR3 spans 15 amino acids. The trim removed 6 bases at V and 3 bases at J, leaving 4 bases unmatched. Germline CDR1 and CDR2: SEHNR and FQNEAQ (reference sequence). The CDR3 reads CASRPGLAGDYEQYF. The CDR3, as DNA: TGTGCCAGCAGACCGGGACTAGCGGGAGACTACGAGCAGTACTTC.

The chain carries TRBV27 and TRBJ1-2; D unresolved. Germline loops: CDR1 MNHEY, CDR2 SMNVEV (reference sequence). This CDR3 spans 15 amino acids. V was pared by 2 bases and J by 5 bases, with 15 bases between. The CDR3 loop reads CASSLGRRSNYGYTF. Written as DNA, the CDR3 is TGTGCCAGCAGTTTAGGGCGCAGAAGTAATTATGGCTACACCTTC.